The 3 T cell receptor beta chains reported below all come from one sample, sequenced in a study of blood T cell repertoires in COVID-19. The data were produced by immunoSEQ multiplex PCR, yet TCRdb's version contains in-frame clones alone and is incomplete. The data contain roughly 100,000 clones, 90% of them singletons. The material sequenced was peripheral blood. Receptors were obtained from a man between 50 and 59 years old with acute or convalescent COVID-19.

The chain recombines TRBV12-5 with TRBJ2-7, with 14 bases that match TRBD2. V lost 6 bases and J lost 3; bases outside the gene matches: 4. Germline CDR1 LGHNT, CDR2 FRNRAP. The CDR3 is made up of 15 amino acids. Here the CDR3 reads CASGRGLAGDYEQYF. The DNA for the CDR3 is TGTGCTAGTGGCCGGGGACTAGCGGGAGACTACGAGCAGTACTTC.

The CDR3 DNA reads TGTGCCAGCAGCACACGACAGGGGGTTTTTGAGCAGTTCTTC. Encoded protein: CASSTRQGVFEQFF. The chain joins TRBV3-1 (or the pseudogene TRBV3-2) to TRBJ2-1, with 9 bases identical to TRBD1. CDR3 length: 14 amino acids. Per the germline V gene, CDR1 is LGHDT and CDR2 is YNNKEL (reference sequence). V shed 5 bases and J 9 bases; nucleotides not matched to a gene: 8.

This sequence joins TRBV4-3 and TRBJ2-7; perhaps TRBD1 as D (5 bases). CDR1 and CDR2 from the germline V gene are LGHNA and YSLEER. The CDR3 loop spans 14 amino acids. Trimming shortened V by 1 base and J by 2 bases, and 9 bases separated the two germline ends. CDR3: CASSQASGPYEQYF. CDR3 nucleotide sequence: TGCGCCAGCAGCCAAGCCTCAGGGCCCTACGAGCAGTACTTC.